The 28 T cell receptor beta chains below come from one sample, sequenced in a study of CD8 T cells in ankylosing spondylitis. A single record per CDR3 protein comes from TCRdb applying MiXCR to the 5' RACE reads. The sample holds 35,000 to 40,000 distinct CDR3 sequences, 16% seen once. Sequencing was carried out using blood. All receptors come from a male donor with ankylosing spondylitis or in good health (not recorded which).

In its sample, this clonotype was seen a few times. The chain couples TRBV3-1 to TRBJ2-3, with D perhaps matching TRBD2 (5 bases). Trimming pared 6 bases from V and 3 bases from J, leaving 16 bases between. Germline V gene sequence: CDR1 LGHDT, CDR2 YNNKEL (reference sequence). The CDR3 runs to 15 residues. The CDR3 sequence: CASRGSAGGTDTQYF. In DNA, the CDR3 is TGTGCCAGCAGGGGTTCGGCGGGTGGAACAGATACGCAGTATTTT.

The V call is TRBV5-1, the J call TRBJ2-3, with TRBD2 as a possible D gene (7 bases). Germline V gives CDR1 SGHRS, CDR2 YFSETQ. This CDR3 has 17 amino acids. Trimming took 1 base from V and 5 from J, leaving 20 bases between them. The CDR3: CASSLNPGGTTGDTQYF. CDR3 bases: TGCGCCAGCAGCTTGAACCCCGGGGGGACAACGGGAGATACGCAGTATTTT.

The rearrangement joins TRBV28 to TRBJ2-1, with D hard to call. V was cut by 10 bases and J by 10 bases, with 14 bases left in between. This CDR3 is built from 11 residues. Germline V CDR1 and CDR2: MDHEN, SYDVKM. The CDR3 DNA reads as TGTGCCACCCAACAAGTTAGGGAGCAGTTCTTC. It codes for CATQQVREQFF.

This clonotype was recorded a few times. J is TRBJ2-3 and V is TRBV12-3 or TRBV12-4; possible D gene TRBD1, 5 bases. The length of the CDR3 is 13 residues. Trimming left V 5 bases short and J 6 bases short, with 12 bases between. This CDR3 reads CASSLISGDTQYF. The CDR3 nucleotides are TGTGCCAGCAGTCTAATTTCAGGGGATACGCAGTATTTT.

There are a few counts of this clonotype. This chain links TRBV3-1 with TRBJ2-3, with no clear D. V lost 1 base to trimming and J lost 4 bases, with 9 bases between them. The CDR3 is 14 amino acids. The germline CDR1 and CDR2 sequences are LGHDT and YNNKEL (reference sequence). The CDR3 nucleotides are TGTGCCAGCAGCCAAGTTACAGTTCCAGATACGCAGTATTTT. Translating it yields CASSQVTVPDTQYF.

This clonotype appeared a few times. The chain carries TRBV5-1 and TRBJ2-3, with unresolved D. Germline V CDR1 and CDR2: SGHRS, YFSETQ. The CDR3 spans 15 residues. V was cut by 0 bases and J by 2 bases, with 10 bases left in between. Written as DNA, the CDR3 is TGCGCCAGCAGCTTGGCAGGTCAGATCACAGATACGCAGTATTTT. Translation gives CASSLAGQITDTQYF.

This clonotype has only a few counts. The chain joins TRBV29-1 to TRBJ2-5, with a possible D match to TRBD2 (5 bases). CDR3 length equals 12 residues. CDR1 and CDR2 from the germline V gene are SQVTM and ANQGSEA. V was trimmed by 3 bases and J by 3 bases, leaving 8 bases between them. CDR3 in DNA: TGCAGCGTTGATTCCGGGGAAGAGACCCAGTACTTC. Encoded protein: CSVDSGEETQYF.

This clonotype was picked up a small number of times. V is TRBV25-1 and J is TRBJ2-2; D gene unclear. CDR1 MGHDK and CDR2 SYGVNS come from the germline V gene. The V end was cut by 2 bases, the J end by 0 bases, with 7 bases between. The length of the CDR3 is 15 residues. The CDR3 region is CASSEGRTNTGELFF. CDR3 sequence (DNA): TGTGCCAGCAGTGAAGGCCGGACGAACACCGGGGAGCTGTTTTTT.

This clonotype appeared a few times. The rearrangement uses TRBV12-3 or TRBV12-4 and TRBJ2-3; D remains ambiguous. Trimming took off 5 bases at V and 6 bases at J, with 9 bases between the two ends. This CDR3 is 12 amino acids long. In DNA form, the CDR3 reads TGTGCCAGCAGTCCCCTTCGGGATACGCAGTATTTT. Protein sequence: CASSPLRDTQYF.

A few counts support this clonotype. The gene calls are TRBV7-9 and TRBJ2-1, with no clear D. V dropped 0 bases and J dropped 7 bases, with 10 bases sitting between them. This CDR3 comprises 14 residues. The germline V gene has CDR1 SEHNR and CDR2 FQNEAQ (reference sequence). CDR3 protein: CASSLAGWNNEQFF. CDR3 nucleotides: TGTGCCAGCAGCTTAGCTGGCTGGAATAATGAGCAGTTCTTC.

This clonotype has more than one count but fewer than ten. This sequence joins TRBV20-1 and TRBJ2-7; 13 bases fit TRBD2. The V and J ends lost 7 bases and 6 bases, in that order; junction bases with no gene match: 6. Germline V gene lookup returns CDR1 DFQATT and CDR2 SNEGSKA (reference sequence). The CDR3 is 13 residues long. This chain's CDR3 is CSVGTSGVTEQYV. The CDR3 DNA is TGCAGTGTTGGGACTAGCGGGGTTACCGAGCAGTACGTC.

This clonotype occurred a few times. V and J are TRBV21-1 and TRBJ1-2; the table gives TRBD1 as D, unverified against the DNA. TRBV21-1 is a listed pseudogene. The CDR3 totals 11 residues. The CDR3 loop is CATKEDRGYTF. Written as DNA, the CDR3 is TGTGCCACCAAGGAGGACAGAGGCTACACCTTC.

The chain links TRBV3-1 to TRBJ2-7; weak D call: TRBD2 (5 bases). CDR1 and CDR2 from the germline V gene are LGHDT and YNNKEL (reference sequence). With 6 bases removed from V and 2 bases from J, the gap between germline ends came to 11 bases. The CDR3 loop spans 13 amino acids. This chain's CDR3 is CASRSPGTYEQYF. The CDR3 DNA follows: TGTGCCAGCAGATCCCCGGGAACCTACGAGCAGTACTTC.

This chain connects TRBV28 to TRBJ1-5; no clear D gene. CDR1 is MDHEN, CDR2 SYDVKM, per germline. The CDR3 has 14 residues. Trimming pared 4 bases from V and 3 bases from J, leaving 10 bases between. CDR3 residues: CASSWVAFNQPQHF. The CDR3 bases are TGTGCCAGCAGTTGGGTGGCGTTCAATCAGCCCCAGCATTTT.

This clonotype was seen a few times. The chain links TRBV15 to TRBJ2-3, with a possible D match to TRBD2 (5 bases). The ends were cut back, 0 bases at V and 5 bases at J, with 12 bases in the middle. The germline gives CDR1 LNHNV, CDR2 YYDKDF (reference sequence). The CDR3 totals 15 residues. CDR3 region: CATSRDGSALDTQYF. CDR3 DNA: TGTGCCACCAGCAGAGATGGGAGCGCCCTAGATACGCAGTATTTT.

The chain combines TRBV6-6 with TRBJ2-5; D unresolved. The CDR3 contains 13 residues. CDR1 is MNHNY, CDR2 SVGAGI, per germline (reference sequence). V lost 7 bases and J lost 0, with 9 bases in between. CDR3 bases: TGTGCCAGCATGAGGATGTACCAAGAGACCCAGTACTTC. This sequence encodes CASMRMYQETQYF.

The chain recombines TRBV20-1 with TRBJ2-3; 10 bases match TRBD2. The CDR3 spans 13 residues. Germline-derived CDR1 and CDR2 are DFQATT and SNEGSKA (reference sequence). V lost 5 bases and J lost 6; bases outside the gene matches: 5. CDR3 amino acids: CSAVAGGSDTQYF. The CDR3 DNA reads TGCAGTGCTGTAGCGGGGGGTAGCGATACGCAGTATTTT.

This clonotype has a single count. This rearrangement joins TRBV21-1 to TRBJ2-2; the DNA was not compared with TRBD2, the D call given in the table. TRBV21-1 corresponds to a pseudogene. The CDR3 runs 17 residues. In DNA, the CDR3 is TGTGCCAGCAGCTCTCGGGAGGGACGGCCGAACACCGGGGAGCTGTTTTTT. Translating gives CASSSREGRPNTGELFF.

The rearrangement links TRBV28 to TRBJ2-2; 16 bases are shared with TRBD2. Trimming cost V 3 bases and J 1 base; bases outside gene matches: 2. Germline CDR1 MDHEN, CDR2 SYDVKM. The CDR3 spans 18 residues. The CDR3 loop is CASSLGLAGGMNTGELFF. As DNA, the CDR3 is TGTGCCAGCAGTTTGGGACTAGCGGGAGGGATGAACACCGGGGAGCTGTTTTTT.

The chain employs TRBV20-1 and TRBJ2-2; TRBD1 aligns across 8 bases. Germline-derived CDR1 and CDR2 are DFQATT and SNEGSKA (reference sequence). CDR3 length equals 20 residues. With 3 bases clipped from V and 2 bases from J, the junction kept 20 bases outside the gene matches. Written as DNA, the CDR3 is TGCAGTGCTAGCCCTCAGCTTGGACAGGGTGGACAAGCTAACACCGGGGAGCTGTTTTTT. Protein sequence: CSASPQLGQGGQANTGELFF.

The chain combines TRBV6-5 with TRBJ2-3, with D perhaps TRBD2 (5 bases). This CDR3 has 15 residues. Germline V gene lookup returns CDR1 MNHEY and CDR2 SVGAGI. Deletions cut 0 bases from V and 1 base from J, with 8 bases between. The CDR3 loop reads CASSYSGRGTDTQYF. DNA for the CDR3: TGTGCCAGCAGTTACTCAGGGAGAGGCACAGATACGCAGTATTTT.

The chain recombines TRBV28 with TRBJ1-2, with no clear D. CDR3 size: 14 residues. Germline CDR1 reads MDHEN; CDR2 reads SYDVKM. V lost 1 base and J 7 bases, leaving 13 bases between the germline ends. DNA for the CDR3: TGTGCCAGCAGTTTATATGGGCTCGAGGGTGGCTACACCTTC. Its protein product is CASSLYGLEGGYTF.

This clonotype was seen more than once but under ten times. CDR3 sequence reads: CASSLFFSISGDTQYF. The CDR3 DNA reads TGCGCCAGCAGCTTGTTTTTCAGTATATCGGGCGATACGCAGTATTTT. The chain combines TRBV5-1 with TRBJ2-3; D is undetermined. This CDR3 has 16 amino acids. Germline loops: CDR1 SGHRS, CDR2 YFSETQ. The V end lost 1 base, the J end lost 6 bases, and 18 bases lay between the germline ends.

The chain is built from TRBV11-2 and TRBJ2-5; D perhaps matches TRBD1 (6 bases). The V and J ends lost 5 bases and 3 bases respectively, with 13 bases between them. The CDR3 totals 14 residues. The V gene's germline CDR1 is SGHAT and CDR2 FQNNGV. The DNA of the CDR3 is TGTGCCAGCAGCCTGGGGGCGGCTGAAGAGACCCAGTACTTC. It translates to CASSLGAAEETQYF.

This chain connects TRBV28 to TRBJ2-2; D not certain. The CDR3 runs 14 residues. CDR1 MDHEN and CDR2 SYDVKM come from the germline V gene. The ends were cut back, 7 bases at V and 3 bases at J, with 12 bases in the middle. CDR3 in DNA: TGTGCCAGCACCTACGTACGGGACACCGGGGAGCTGTTTTTT. Translating gives CASTYVRDTGELFF.

This chain uses TRBV5-1 with TRBJ2-6, with a possible D match to TRBD2 (5 bases). V lost 4 bases, J lost 0 bases, and 11 bases lay in between. The CDR3 runs to 16 residues. The germline gives CDR1 SGHRS, CDR2 YFSETQ. The CDR3 spells CASSRNGGSGANVLTF. For the CDR3, the DNA is TGCGCCAGCAGCCGAAACGGAGGCTCTGGGGCCAACGTCCTGACTTTC.

This clonotype was seen more than once but under ten times. The rearrangement uses TRBV5-1 and TRBJ1-4; 9 bases line up with TRBD1. The J segment lost 3 bases and the V segment lost 3 bases, leaving 6 bases of the junction unmatched. The CDR3 runs 16 residues. The germline V gene has CDR1 SGHRS and CDR2 YFSETQ. The CDR3 coding sequence is TGCGCCAGCAGCTGGGACAGGGTGGACGCTAATGAAAAACTGTTTTTT. Its translation is CASSWDRVDANEKLFF.

The genes are TRBV3-1 and TRBJ2-4; 7 bases match TRBD1. The V segment lost 1 base and the J segment 9 bases; nucleotides outside the gene matches: 6. CDR1 and CDR2 (germline): LGHDT, YNNKEL (reference sequence). The CDR3 is made up of 14 amino acids. The CDR3 nucleotides are TGTGCCAGCAGCCAAGGTCCGCCAGGGGGCATTCAGTACTTC. It codes for CASSQGPPGGIQYF.